Each of the 7 T cell receptor beta chains below was sequenced from the same sample in a study of somatic mutations in cytotoxic T cells in rheumatoid arthritis. Clones were sequenced by immunoSEQ multiplex PCR, and TCRdb holds only the in-frame ones, with some missing. The sample carries 20,000 to 25,000 clones, more than 80% recorded once. Sample: CD8+ T cells sorted from blood. These receptors all stem from an adult with rheumatoid arthritis.

The J gene is TRBJ2-1, the V gene TRBV7-9; 9 bases agree with TRBD1. The J segment lost 6 bases and the V segment lost 5 bases, leaving 11 bases of the junction unmatched. This CDR3 comprises 16 residues. Germline-derived CDR1 and CDR2 are SEHNR and FQNEAQ (reference sequence). Written as DNA, the CDR3 is TGTGCCAGCAGCGAACTCCCGGGACAGGGAGGCAATGAGCAGTTCTTC. It codes for CASSELPGQGGNEQFF.

In this sample, this clone turned up a few times. This chain uses TRBV7-6 with TRBJ2-5; 8 bases align to TRBD2. This CDR3 is built from 15 residues. CDR1 and CDR2 from the germline V gene are SGHVS and FNYEAQ. Trimming at V came to 4 bases and at J to 1 base, leaving 5 bases not matched to a gene. The CDR3 DNA sequence: TGTGCCAGCAGCTGGGAGCGGGGGAGCCAAGAGACCCAGTACTTC. Its protein product is CASSWERGSQETQYF.

The J gene is TRBJ2-3, the V gene TRBV9; 9 positions match TRBD2. CDR3 size: 16 residues. V lost 0 bases to trimming and J lost 6 bases; unmatched junction nucleotides: 8. Germline CDR1 is SGDLS and CDR2 is YYNGEE. The CDR3: CASSVVGGGAFDTQYF. The DNA of the CDR3 is TGTGCCAGCAGCGTAGTGGGCGGGGGGGCCTTCGATACGCAGTATTTT.

This clone is a singleton in its sample. The chain links TRBV2 to TRBJ1-6; 7 bases are a match to TRBD1. Germline V gene lookup returns CDR1 SNHLY and CDR2 FYNNEI. This CDR3 contains 16 residues. The ends lost 4 bases at V and 7 bases at J; junction bases unmatched: 10. CDR3 sequence: CASSGGTVTRNSPLHF. DNA for the CDR3: TGTGCCAGCAGTGGAGGGACAGTCACTAGAAATTCACCCCTCCACTTT. The full variable domain, its missing parts supplied by reference TRBV2 and TRBJ1-6, is EPEVTQTPSHQVTQMGQEVILRCVPISNHLYFYWYRQILGQKVEFLVSFYNNEISEKSEIFDDQFSVERPDGSNFTLKIRSTKLEDSAMYFCASSGGTVTRNSPLHFGNGTRLTVT.

This chain links TRBV18 with TRBJ1-5; TRBD1 might be the D (6 bases). CDR1 and CDR2 from the germline V gene are KGHSH and LQKENI. The CDR3 is 16 amino acids. V gave up 2 bases and J gave up 2 bases, with 13 bases separating them. This chain's CDR3 is CASSPGGGVGNQPQHF. The CDR3 coding sequence is TGTGCCAGCTCACCAGGAGGGGGGGTAGGCAATCAGCCCCAGCATTTT. Full variable domain (remainder filled in from reference TRBV18 and TRBJ1-5): NAGVMQNPRHLVRRRGQEARLRCSPMKGHSHVYWYRQLPEEGLKFMVYLQKENIIDESGMPKERFSAEFPKEGPSILRIQQVVRGDSAAYFCASSPGGGVGNQPQHFGDGTRLSIL.

The chain couples TRBV29-1 to TRBJ1-6; 7 bases are a match to TRBD1. In germline, CDR1 is SQVTM, CDR2 ANQGSEA. V lost 4 bases, J lost 6 bases, and 15 bases stayed unmatched. The CDR3 consists of 17 residues. CDR3 loop: CSVGGGQRPAFNSPLHF. Written as DNA, the CDR3 is TGCAGCGTTGGGGGGGGACAGCGACCAGCGTTTAATTCACCCCTCCACTTT. Full variable domain (outside the CDR3, taken from reference TRBV29-1 and TRBJ1-6): SAVISQKPSRDICQRGTSLTIQCQVDSQVTMMFWYRQQPGQSLTLIATANQGSEATYESGFVIDKFPISRPNLTFSTLTVSNMSPEDSSIYLCSVGGGQRPAFNSPLHFGNGTRLTVT.

V usage is TRBV6-6 and J usage is TRBJ1-2, with TRBD1 matching 12 bases. This CDR3 is 15 amino acids long. Germline V gene data show CDR1 as MNHNY and CDR2 as SVGAGI (reference sequence). The ends lost 6 bases at V and 7 bases at J; junction bases unmatched: 9. CDR3 sequence: CASRNRDRGLVGYTF. The DNA for the CDR3 is TGTGCCAGCAGAAACCGGGACAGGGGGCTCGTTGGCTACACCTTC.